The TCR beta chain under discussion was sequenced for a study of T cells in Graves' hyperthyroidism and ophthalmopathy. Study-wide findings and caveats: Ophthalmopathy onset followed model prediction by a median approximately six months.

This clonotype was detected ten times or more. Its antigen is unknown. Sequence at one end of the junction differs from germline and may be a read error. The germline gives CDR1 SGDLS, CDR2 YYNGEE. The CDR3 contains 17 residues. TCR beta CDR3 region amplification was performed from RNA transcripts. RT-PCR in the first round (using the HTBI primer set) targeted the TCR CDR3. Each CDR3 protein is one row after TCRdb ran MiXCR on the multiplex PCR reads. The repertoire consists of around 440,000 distinct CDR3 sequences, with approximately 15% occurring once and the leading ten covering 7.5% to 9%. The specimen was blood. The receptor's source is a woman aged 18-29 years with Graves' hyperthyroidism. The rearrangement links TRBV9 to TRBJ2-7; 7 bases match TRBD1. The CDR3 loop reads CASSVVWDRTSSYKQYF. The CDR3 DNA is TGTGCCAGCAGCGTAGTGTGGGACAGAACCAGCTCCTACAAGCAGTACTTC.